This T cell receptor beta chain was captured by sequencing in a study of monozygotic twins with inflammatory bowel disease (dated by TCRdb to the late 2010s). Notes on the research overall: A total of some 30 monozygotic twin pairs were included in the full study, comprising nine German pairs (four IBD-concordant, five IBD-discordant) and 19 IBD-discordant Danish pairs. Each individual had, on average, about 151 000 unique TCRalpha sequences and 181 000 unique TCRbeta sequences available for analysis. The search for disease-associated traits relied mainly on comparing IBD patients with their genetically identical healthy co-twins within discordant pairs. Broad study findings and their caveats: Repertoire similarity did not differ between concordant and discordant twins, possibly due to limited statistical power. Background noise and inter-individual variability may have been introduced into the repertoires by the differing immunosuppressive treatments among patients. The analysis was unable to tell apart different T cell subtypes. Compared with healthy twins, IBD patients shared fewer clonotypes with other individuals, and the difference was most pronounced in patients with signs of disease activity. The results gave no support for a single strong signal or clonotype linked to IBD. IBD patients had lower TCRbeta repertoire diversity, measured by the inverse Simpson index, than their healthy co-twins.

An approximately 2.5 ml peripheral blood sample was drawn into PAXgene tubes per donor and stored at -80°C. Without T cell sorting, total RNA was isolated from whole blood using the PAXgene blood miRNA kit on an automated QIAcube. Peripheral blood from monozygotic twin pairs concordant or discordant for inflammatory bowel disease was subjected to deep TCRalpha and TCRbeta repertoire profiling with unique molecular barcoding. Smoking habits were recorded for all twin pairs, and individuals were classified as current, former or never smokers. The CDR3 numbers 14 residues from cysteine through phenylalanine. No DNA accompanies this entry. The CDR1 and CDR2 encoded by the germline V gene are SGHRS and YFSETQ. The library was made by 5' RACE. For each TCR library, approximately 4,000 ng of total RNA was used. For each sample, cDNA synthesis was carried out in eight separate reactions using SMARTScribe reverse transcriptase. During cDNA synthesis, template switching was used to introduce unique molecular identifiers that contained a 6-nucleotide sample barcode. TCRalpha and TCRbeta cDNA was amplified by two nested PCRs of around 16 and 10 cycles, with bead purification after each PCR. Before amplification, cDNA was treated with uracil DNA-glycosylase and purified using the QIAquick PCR purification kit. In the second PCR, Illumina TruSeq-compatible adapters and sample-specific barcodes were added. TapeStation and Qubit were used to check library quality and concentration, and 4.5 to 6.5 ng of each library was pooled. Pooled libraries were sequenced on an Illumina HiSeq2500 single-index Rapid Run with 2 x 100 bp reads and custom sequencing primers. Regarding the original processing steps: MiGEC version 1.2.6 was used for UMI-based consensus assembly, which corrected PCR and sequencing errors. MiXCR version 2.1.1 handled V(D)J alignment, clonotype assembly and CDR3 extraction. Gene usage, clonotype sharing and MAIT/NKT TCR abundance were normalised by analysing the top 1000, 10 000 and 20 000 clonotypes per sample. After downsampling to 27 000 UMIs, diversity was calculated as the inverse Simpson index using the vegan R package. Statistical testing used paired Mann-Whitney U tests on the discordant twin pairs and applied Benjamini-Hochberg correction for multiple testing. TCRdb reprocessed the public reads and reports one entry per CDR3 protein sequence, without DNA. The V and J calls reflect TCRdb's pipeline rather than the authors' work. The sample's table covers a few hundred thousand distinct CDR3 sequences. Less than 2% of the sample rests with the top ten.

A remark on this clonotype: Its specific antigen is unknown.

The receptor was isolated from a human donor with ulcerative colitis or Crohn's disease, or a healthy co-twin of an affected twin (not recorded which). The receptor chain draws on TRBV5-1 and TRBJ1-1; the D call of TRBD1 rests on TCRdb alone, since no DNA is present to check it. Sample: blood. The CDR3 has the sequence CASSWDRGRTEAFF.